The entry below gives a single T cell receptor (beta chain) sequence along with its context. The method was immunoSEQ multiplex PCR; TCRdb's version includes in-frame clones alone and lacks a portion of them. Of roughly 30,000 clones in the sample, approximately 67% were seen once. This sample was included in a study of blood T cell repertoires in COVID-19. Turning to the study itself: Some COVID-19 samples were acute and others convalescent; all came from the United States, Italy and Spain.

Germline V gene sequence: CDR1 MNHEY, CDR2 SVGAGI. The CDR3 has 15 residues. Unmatched junction bases numbered 8, after V lost 7 bases and J lost 4 bases. The clonotype comes from a human donor in a cohort sampled during active COVID-19. The chain uses TRBV6-5 and TRBJ2-2; 8 bases map to TRBD2. Sequencing was carried out using peripheral blood. CDR3 sequence: CASNRGGPGTGELFF. The CDR3 DNA reads as TGTGCCAGCAACCGGGGGGGGCCGGGCACCGGGGAGCTGTTTTTT.